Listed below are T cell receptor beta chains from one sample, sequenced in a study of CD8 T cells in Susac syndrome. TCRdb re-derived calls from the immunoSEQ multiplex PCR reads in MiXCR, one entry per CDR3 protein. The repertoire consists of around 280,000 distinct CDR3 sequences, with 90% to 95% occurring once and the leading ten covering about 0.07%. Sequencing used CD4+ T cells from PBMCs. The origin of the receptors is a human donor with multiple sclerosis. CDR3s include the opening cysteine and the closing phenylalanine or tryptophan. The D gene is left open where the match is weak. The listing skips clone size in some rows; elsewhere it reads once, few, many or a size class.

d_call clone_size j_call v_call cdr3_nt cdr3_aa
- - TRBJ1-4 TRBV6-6 TGTGCCAGCAGTTACTCTTCCCGGGGTCCGGGCGAAAAACTGTTTTTT CASSYSSRGPGEKLFF
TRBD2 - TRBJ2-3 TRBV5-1 TGCGCTACTAAAGCGGGAGACCTCACAGATACGCAGTATTTT CATKAGDLTDTQYF
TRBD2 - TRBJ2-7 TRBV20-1 TGCAGTGCAACCCTAGGGACTAGCGGATCCTACGAGCAGTACTTC CSATLGTSGSYEQYF
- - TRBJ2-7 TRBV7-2 TGTGCCAGCAGCTCCGGATCCCCCGCGGGCACCTACGAGCAGTACTTC CASSSGSPAGTYEQYF
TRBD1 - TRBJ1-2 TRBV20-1 TGCAGTGCTAGAGGGACAGGGTTGCATGGCTACACCTTC CSARGTGLHGYTF
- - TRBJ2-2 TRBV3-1 TGTGCCAGCAGCCTAGGAGGGCTCTCCGGGGAGCTGTTTTTT CASSLGGLSGELFF
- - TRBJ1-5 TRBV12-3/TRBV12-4 TGTGCCAGCAGTGACATGGGCAATCAGCCCCAGCATTTT CASSDMGNQPQHF
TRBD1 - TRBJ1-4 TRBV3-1 TGTGCCAGCAGCCCTGGGACAGGGGGCGTCCTTAATGAAAAACTGTTTTTT CASSPGTGGVLNEKLFF
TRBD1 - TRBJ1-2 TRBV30 TGTGCCTGGGTAATCTCGGGACAGCTACACTATGGCTACACCTTC CAWVISGQLHYGYTF
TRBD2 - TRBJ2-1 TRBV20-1 TGCAGTGCTAGATCCCCGACTAGCGGGGTAAATGAGCAGTTCTTC CSARSPTSGVNEQFF
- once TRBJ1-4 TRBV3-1 TGTGCCAGCAGCCAAGAGGGGACCATTTCAGAAAAACTGTTTTTT CASSQEGTISEKLFF
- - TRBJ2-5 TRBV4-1 TGCGCCAGCAGCCCTTTAGTCTTAAATCCCCAGTACTTC CASSPLVLNPQYF
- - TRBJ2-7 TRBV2 TGTGCCAGCAGCGTTAGGGGAGGCGACGAGCAGTACTTC CASSVRGGDEQYF
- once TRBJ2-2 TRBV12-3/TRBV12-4 TGTGCCAGCACTCCAGCGACGAACACCGGGGAGCTGTTTTTT CASTPATNTGELFF
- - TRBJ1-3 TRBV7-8 TGTGCCAGCAGCTCTCGATTCTCTGGAAACACCATATATTTT CASSSRFSGNTIYF
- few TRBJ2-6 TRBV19 TGTGCCAGTAGTATCCAGGGCTCTGGGGCCAACGTCCTGACTTTC CASSIQGSGANVLTF
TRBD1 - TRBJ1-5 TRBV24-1 TGTGCCACCAGTGACCTCGGACAGGGGGCGTTCGGTCTGAGTCAGCCCCAGCATTTT CATSDLGQGAFGLSQPQHF
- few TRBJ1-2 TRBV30 TGTGCCTGGAGTGTATCGGCACAGGGTCTTGGCTACACCTTC CAWSVSAQGLGYTF
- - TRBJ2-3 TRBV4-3 TGCGCCAGCAGCCAGGAACAGGGAGATACGCAGTATTTT CASSQEQGDTQYF
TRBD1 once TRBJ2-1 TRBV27 TGTGCCACCTTTAGGGACAGGGGGTTTCGGGGATCCTACAATGAGCAGTTCTTC CATFRDRGFRGSYNEQFF
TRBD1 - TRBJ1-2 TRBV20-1 TGCAGTGCCGTGGGGGACAGGGAAGGCGGCTACACCTTC CSAVGDREGGYTF
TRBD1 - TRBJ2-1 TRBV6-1 TGTGCCAGCAGTCGGGGCGGGACAGGGGACAATGAGCAGTTCTTC CASSRGGTGDNEQFF
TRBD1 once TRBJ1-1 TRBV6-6 TGTGCCAGCAGCCGACAGGGGCAGGGCACTGAAGCTTTCTTT CASSRQGQGTEAFF
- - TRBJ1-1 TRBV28 TGTGCCAGCAGTTTGGGAGGGCCCACTGAAGCTTTCTTT CASSLGGPTEAFF
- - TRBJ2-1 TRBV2 TGTGCCAGCAGTGAAGCTCCTTTAGGACTAAGGGGCAGGTCCTTATACAATGAGCAGTTCTTC CASSEAPLGLRGRSLYNEQFF
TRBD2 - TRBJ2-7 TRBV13 TGTGCCAGCAGCTCCGTTCCGGGACTAGCGAGCTCCTACGAGCAGTACTTC CASSSVPGLASSYEQYF
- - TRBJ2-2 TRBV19 TGTGCCAGTAGCATGCTGATAGCTGCTAACACCGGGGAGCTGTTTTTT CASSMLIAANTGELFF